This entry lists 16 T cell receptor beta chains sequenced from one sample in a study of blood T cell repertoires in COVID-19. Clones were sequenced by immunoSEQ multiplex PCR, and TCRdb holds only the in-frame ones, with some missing. The sample comprises roughly 130,000 clones, 80% to 85% of which are singletons, and around 13% rests with the top ten. Sequenced material: peripheral blood. The receptors were sampled from a woman in her twenties or thirties who had recovered from COVID-19.

The genes are TRBV2 and TRBJ2-5; no firm D call. Germline values: CDR1 SNHLY, CDR2 FYNNEI. The CDR3 covers 13 residues. V was pared by 4 bases and J by 2 bases, with 8 bases between. The CDR3 coding sequence is TGTGCCAGCAGTGTACAGAGACAAGAGACCCAGTACTTC. As protein: CASSVQRQETQYF. Full variable domain (remainder filled in from reference TRBV2 and TRBJ2-5): EPEVTQTPSHQVTQMGQEVILRCVPISNHLYFYWYRQILGQKVEFLVSFYNNEISEKSEIFDDQFSVERPDGSNFTLKIRSTKLEDSAMYFCASSVQRQETQYFGPGTRLLVL.

Comments on this clone: Other nucleotide sequences in the sample specify the same CDR3. The chain uses TRBV6-5 and TRBJ1-2; D ambiguous. Germline CDR1 is MNHEY and CDR2 is SVGAGI. This CDR3 has 13 residues. V gave up 0 bases and J gave up 3 bases, with 5 bases separating them. As DNA, the CDR3 is TGTGCCAGCAGTTACTCCGGAGACTATGGCTACACCTTC. This gives the protein CASSYSGDYGYTF.

This clone was detected once. V gene TRBV12-3 or TRBV12-4 combines with J gene TRBJ2-7; D is undetermined. Trimming left V 3 bases short and J 6 bases short, with 12 bases between. The CDR3 contains 13 residues. CDR3 sequence: CASSFSGMGEQYF. The CDR3 bases are TGTGCCAGCAGTTTTTCAGGCATGGGCGAGCAGTACTTC.

This chain uses TRBV5-4 with TRBJ2-1, with TRBD2 matching over 11 bases. The CDR3 sequence is 16 residues long. V lost 0 bases and J lost 7; bases outside the gene matches: 6. The V gene's germline CDR1 is SGHNT and CDR2 YYREEE (reference sequence). Here the CDR3 DNA reads TGTGCCAGCAGCTTGGCTGTTAGCGGGAGGGCTAATGAGCAGTTCTTC. It encodes CASSLAVSGRANEQFF.

V and J are TRBV4-1 and TRBJ2-7; 9 positions match TRBD1. After removal of 0 bases from V and 7 bases from J, the junction contained 7 bases not matched to a gene. Germline CDR1 MGHRA, CDR2 YSYEKL. The length of the CDR3 is 15 residues. The CDR3 region is CASSQDRGTGWEQYF. The CDR3 nucleotides are TGCGCCAGCAGCCAAGATCGGGGGACAGGGTGGGAGCAGTACTTC.

The chain recombines TRBV6-4 with TRBJ2-2, with TRBD2 as a possible D gene (6 bases). The CDR3 is made up of 15 amino acids. Germline V gene sequence: CDR1 MRHNA, CDR2 SNTAGT. V was shortened by 2 bases and J by 4 bases, with 11 bases between the two germline ends. CDR3 sequence: CASSDGLAPTGELFF. As DNA, the CDR3 is TGTGCCAGCAGTGACGGTCTAGCGCCCACCGGGGAGCTGTTTTTT.

This chain links TRBV25-1 with TRBJ2-5, with D uncertain. Germline V gene sequence: CDR1 MGHDK, CDR2 SYGVNS. V lost 1 base to trimming and J lost 0 bases, with 9 bases between them. The CDR3 runs 15 residues. CDR3 in DNA: TGTGCCAGCAGTGAATCTTACGGGTACCAAGAGACCCAGTACTTC. It translates to CASSESYGYQETQYF. The variable domain in full, with the rest retrieved from reference TRBV25-1 and TRBJ2-5, is EADIYQTPRYLVIGTGKKITLECSQTMGHDKMYWYQQDPGMELHLIHYSYGVNSTEKGDLSSESTVSRIRTEHFPLTLESARPSHTSQYLCASSESYGYQETQYFGPGTRLLVL.

The rearrangement joins TRBV6-6 to TRBJ2-5, with 13 bases fitting TRBD2. The ends lost 7 bases at V and 5 bases at J; junction bases unmatched: 1. CDR3 length equals 13 residues. Germline CDR1 reads MNHNY; CDR2 reads SVGAGI (reference sequence). The CDR3 DNA sequence: TGTGCCAGCACACTAGCGGGAGGGGAGACCCAGTACTTC. Protein: CASTLAGGETQYF.

The count of this clone is one. This sequence joins TRBV6-5 and TRBJ1-3; no clear D. The V and J ends lost 6 bases and 0 bases respectively, with 12 bases between them. Per germline, CDR1 MNHEY and CDR2 SVGAGI. CDR3 size: 15 residues. For the CDR3, the DNA is TGTGCCAGCAGAATTAGTGTCGGCTCTGGAAACACCATATATTTT. Translating gives CASRISVGSGNTIYF.

The chain employs TRBV9 and TRBJ2-3; possible D gene TRBD1, 5 bases. Germline V gives CDR1 SGDLS, CDR2 YYNGEE. V lost 4 bases, J lost 5 bases, and 14 bases lay in between. CDR3 length: 14 amino acids. The CDR3 DNA follows: TGTGCCAGCAGCCGTCTTATGGGGCAAGATACGCAGTATTTT. This translates into CASSRLMGQDTQYF.

The V and J genes are TRBV29-1 and TRBJ1-1, with 7 bases identical to TRBD1. CDR1 SQVTM and CDR2 ANQGSEA come from the germline V gene. The CDR3 spans 12 residues. V lost 7 bases to trimming and J lost 1 base; unmatched junction nucleotides: 3. CDR3 sequence reads: CSAGQTNTEAFF. The DNA for the CDR3 is TGCAGCGCGGGACAGACGAACACTGAAGCTTTCTTT.

The rearrangement links TRBV10-2 to TRBJ1-4; D is perhaps TRBD1 (6 bases). Germline V lookup: CDR1 WSHSY, CDR2 SAAADI. CDR3 length equals 14 residues. With 5 bases removed from V and 4 bases from J, the gap between germline ends came to 11 bases. The chain's CDR3 is CASSRQAGNEKLFF. The CDR3 DNA reads as TGCGCCAGCAGTCGACAGGCCGGTAATGAAAAACTGTTTTTT.

V usage is TRBV4-2 and J usage is TRBJ1-5, with D hard to call. V shed 0 bases and J shed 1 base, with 7 bases lying between them. The CDR3 is made up of 15 amino acids. The V gene's germline CDR1 is LGHNA and CDR2 YNFKEQ. The CDR3 region is CASSQDSTSNQPQHF. In nucleotides, the CDR3 is TGTGCCAGCAGCCAAGACAGTACGAGCAATCAGCCCCAGCATTTT.

The J gene is TRBJ1-2, the V gene TRBV3-1 (or the pseudogene TRBV3-2), with 7 bases matching TRBD1. CDR1 and CDR2 from the germline V gene are LGHDT and YNNKEL (reference sequence). CDR3 size: 16 residues. Unmatched junction bases numbered 10, after V lost 4 bases and J lost 2 bases. CDR3 protein: CASSPAPGQINYGYTF. The CDR3 nucleotides are TGTGCCAGCAGCCCAGCACCGGGACAGATAAACTATGGCTACACCTTC.

This sequence joins TRBV7-9 and TRBJ2-5; 7 bases fit TRBD1. Germline V gene sequence: CDR1 SEHNR, CDR2 FQNEAQ (reference sequence). V shed 6 bases and J 0 bases; nucleotides not matched to a gene: 7. The CDR3 extends over 15 amino acids. The CDR3 sequence: CASSSGTAYQETQYF. Written as DNA, the CDR3 is TGTGCCAGCAGTTCCGGGACAGCCTACCAAGAGACCCAGTACTTC.

This chain uses TRBV5-1 with TRBJ1-5; D call uncertain. CDR1 SGHRS and CDR2 YFSETQ come from the germline V gene. The CDR3 runs to 15 residues. V was trimmed by 0 bases and J by 1 base, leaving 8 bases between them. DNA for the CDR3: TGCGCCAGCAGCTTGGTTGCGGGAAGCAATCAGCCCCAGCATTTT. Its translation: CASSLVAGSNQPQHF.